Presented here are 14 T cell receptor beta chains from one specimen sequenced in a study of T cell responses to AZD1222 COVID-19 vaccine. Profiled with immunoSEQ multiplex PCR; TCRdb holds only in-frame clones, not every one. This sample has some 120,000 clones, with 90% found just once. The material was peripheral blood, obtained on day 0 of AZD1222 vaccination. Source of these receptors: an adult in good health.

This chain joins TRBV28 and TRBJ1-5; no definite D call. This CDR3 comprises 14 residues. Trimming took off 6 bases at V and 5 bases at J, with 14 bases between the two ends. CDR1 and CDR2 (germline): MDHEN, SYDVKM. The CDR3 nucleotides are TGTGCCAGCAGCGGTTCGGGTTTCTATCAGCCCCAGCATTTT. Protein sequence: CASSGSGFYQPQHF.

Only one count was recorded for this clone. The chain has TRBV5-1 and TRBJ1-1, with D hard to call. The V end was cut by 4 bases, the J end by 1 base, with 11 bases between. CDR1 and CDR2 (germline): SGHRS, YFSETQ. The CDR3 loop spans 14 amino acids. The CDR3 spells CASSTGPGNTEAFF. The DNA for the CDR3 is TGCGCCAGCAGCACCGGACCGGGGAACACTGAAGCTTTCTTT.

Details on this clone: At the DNA level, this CDR3 is encoded by other sequences in the same sample as well. The rearrangement links TRBV5-4 to TRBJ1-2; 8 nucleotides match TRBD1. The CDR3 totals 13 residues. CDR1 and CDR2 (germline): SGHNT, YYREEE (reference sequence). V lost 5 bases, J lost 4 bases, and 4 bases stayed unmatched. CDR3 sequence reads: CASSFDRGYGYTF. CDR3 bases: TGTGCCAGCAGTTTCGACAGGGGCTATGGCTACACCTTC.

The rearrangement uses TRBV6-2 or TRBV6-3 and TRBJ2-7; TRBD2 aligns across 7 bases. Trimming cost V 6 bases and J 2 bases; bases outside gene matches: 16. The CDR3 runs to 17 residues. Germline CDR1 is MNHEY and CDR2 is SVGEGT. CDR3 sequence reads: CASSSGGFSGRPYEQYF. The CDR3 DNA reads TGTGCCAGCAGCTCGGGGGGTTTTTCGGGGAGACCCTACGAGCAGTACTTC.

The chain employs TRBV7-9 and TRBJ2-3, with 9 nucleotides matching TRBD2. Trimming at V came to 6 bases and at J to 2 bases, leaving 6 bases not matched to a gene. The germline V gene has CDR1 SEHNR and CDR2 FQNEAQ (reference sequence). The CDR3 spans 15 residues. CDR3 sequence (DNA): TGTGCCAGCAGGTCGGGACTAGCCGCCACAGATACGCAGTATTTT. It encodes CASRSGLAATDTQYF.

The genes are TRBV18 and TRBJ1-4; 7 nucleotides align to TRBD1. The germline CDR1 and CDR2 sequences are KGHSH and LQKENI. Unmatched junction bases numbered 4, after V lost 8 bases and J lost 4 bases. CDR3 length equals 13 residues. The CDR3 here is CASTGQLNEKLFF. DNA of the CDR3: TGTGCCAGCACGGGACAGCTTAATGAAAAACTGTTTTTT.

CDR3 protein: CASSQGGGVNQPQHF. CDR3 bases: TGTGCCAGCAGCCAAGGGGGAGGGGTCAATCAGCCCCAGCATTTT. The gene calls are TRBV3-1 (or the pseudogene TRBV3-2) and TRBJ1-5; perhaps TRBD1 as D (5 bases). Germline assignment: CDR1 LGHDT and CDR2 YNNKEL (reference sequence). This CDR3 has 15 amino acids. Trimming left V 1 base short and J 3 bases short, with 10 bases between.

The chain combines TRBV9 with TRBJ2-5; 8 bases align to TRBD2. CDR1 is SGDLS and CDR2 is YYNGEE in the germline V gene. The CDR3 has 16 amino acids. V lost 0 bases, J lost 4 bases, and 8 bases stayed unmatched. In DNA form, the CDR3 reads TGTGCCAGCAGCGTAGCGGGAGGGCCGGAGGGAGAGACCCAGTACTTC. It translates to CASSVAGGPEGETQYF.

The chain employs TRBV4-1 and TRBJ2-1; a weak D match, TRBD1 (5 bases). CDR3 length equals 14 residues. V dropped 1 base and J dropped 5 bases, with 9 bases sitting between them. Germline V gene sequence: CDR1 MGHRA, CDR2 YSYEKL. Here the CDR3 reads CASSQVREHNEQFF. CDR3 DNA sequence: TGCGCCAGCAGCCAAGTCAGGGAACACAATGAGCAGTTCTTC.

The CDR3 loop reads CASSFGDRMNTEAFF. DNA for the CDR3: TGTGCCAGCAGCTTCGGGGATAGGATGAACACTGAAGCTTTCTTT. The V gene is TRBV7-2, the J gene TRBJ1-1; D gene unclear. The V and J ends lost 3 bases and 0 bases respectively, with 11 bases between them. Germline-derived CDR1 and CDR2 are SGHTA and FQGNSA. This CDR3 has 15 residues.

This clone showed up just once. The rearrangement joins TRBV28 to TRBJ1-1, with no clear D. The germline V and J ends were trimmed by 7 bases and 0 bases, with 15 bases remaining between them. CDR1 and CDR2 from the germline V gene are MDHEN and SYDVKM. This CDR3 spans 15 amino acids. As DNA, the CDR3 is TGTGCCAGCACGGAGGGAGGGAGACTGAACACTGAAGCTTTCTTT. It is translated as CASTEGGRLNTEAFF.

The chain employs TRBV28 and TRBJ1-2; D uncertain. The CDR3 runs 14 residues. Germline CDR1 reads MDHEN; CDR2 reads SYDVKM. The V end lost 0 bases, the J end lost 5 bases, and 10 bases lay between the germline ends. CDR3 bases: TGTGCCAGCAGTTTATGGAAAGGATCTTATGGCTACACCTTC. Translated, it gives CASSLWKGSYGYTF.

The chain employs TRBV28 and TRBJ2-7; D unclear. There are 12 residues in the CDR3. V was clipped by 2 bases and J by 6 bases, with 8 bases between them. Germline CDR1 reads MDHEN; CDR2 reads SYDVKM. CDR3 protein: CASSLTAAEQYF. CDR3 DNA: TGTGCCAGCAGTTTAACCGCGGCCGAGCAGTACTTC.

This clone was picked up one time. The chain uses TRBV20-1 and TRBJ1-1, with D hard to call. Trimming stripped 6 bases from V and 3 bases from J, with 8 bases between. CDR1 and CDR2 from the germline V gene are DFQATT and SNEGSKA (reference sequence). This CDR3 region has 11 residues. This chain's CDR3 is CSARDYTEAFF. The CDR3 DNA sequence: TGCAGTGCCCGAGATTACACTGAAGCTTTCTTT.